These T cell receptor beta chains were read from a single sample in a study of blood T cell repertoires in COVID-19. TCRdb's copy holds only in-frame clones and misses some; the assay was immunoSEQ multiplex PCR. The top ten clones hold approximately 2.3% of a sample with about 36,000 clones, nearly 90% of them seen once. The sequenced sample was peripheral blood. These receptors were obtained from a human donor in a cohort sampled during active COVID-19. The CDR3 runs from the conserved cysteine through the conserved F or W. Clone size is not always given. Where it is, it says once, few, many or a class for expanded clones.

>TRBJ2-2|NA|TRBV4-1
CASSQDWGQNTGELFF
>TRBJ1-4|NA|TRBV20-1
CSARADRVNEKLFF
>TRBJ1-2|once|TRBV5-1
CASSPGQENYGYTF
>TRBJ1-5|NA|TRBV28
CASSSPDNSNQPQHF
>TRBJ1-4|NA|TRBV5-4
CASSSWSGAKLFF
>TRBJ2-7|NA|TRBV5-5
CASSLVGFSYEQYF
>TRBJ2-7|NA|TRBV11-2
CASRQTGTGAYEQYF
>TRBJ2-3|NA|TRBV2
CASEGASPPGDTQYF
>TRBJ1-2|NA|TRBV2
CASRGTGGAHYGYTF
>TRBJ1-6|few|TRBV4-2
CASSRETGARNSPLHF
>TRBJ2-1|NA|TRBV9
CASGSGGAYNEQFF
>TRBJ2-3|NA|TRBV5-1
CASSLLGQGYTDTQYF
>TRBJ2-1|NA|TRBV6-5
CASSSDRINEQFF
>TRBJ2-7|NA|TRBV27
CASSLTGTGTIEQYF
>TRBJ1-6|once|TRBV5-8
CASSLSGSSYNSPLHF
>TRBJ2-5|NA|TRBV3-1/TRBV3-2
CASSLVAGGPETQYF
>TRBJ2-5|NA|TRBV11-2
CASSLPLEYQETQYF
>TRBJ2-7|few|TRBV5-1
CASSLVAGVTEQYF
>TRBJ1-5|few|TRBV2
CASSADRGGNQPQHF
>TRBJ2-7|NA|TRBV28
CASSFFAGAYEQYF
>TRBJ1-2|NA|TRBV5-4
CASSLDRFNYGYTF
>TRBJ2-1|NA|TRBV18
CASSPAGQGNEQFF
>TRBJ1-6|NA|TRBV18
CASSLLEGARGSESPLHF
>TRBJ1-2|NA|TRBV7-9
CASGQGLNYGYTF
>TRBJ2-2|NA|TRBV30
CAWIQGALSNTGELFF
>TRBJ1-6|NA|TRBV11-2
CASSRNRGRDSPLHF
>TRBJ2-5|NA|TRBV9
CASSVEGKGETQYF
>TRBJ1-2|NA|TRBV18
CASSQEENYGYTF
>TRBJ1-5|NA|TRBV7-9
CASSSAGGQGGQPQHF
>TRBJ2-5|NA|TRBV11-2
CASSPGTWTQYF
>TRBJ2-1|once|TRBV6-5
CASSYIATSSYNEQFF
>TRBJ2-3|NA|TRBV4-1
CASSQEDIASTDTQYF
>TRBJ2-7|NA|TRBV18
CASSPTGSYEQYF
>TRBJ2-5|NA|TRBV21-1
CASRGPYRETQYF
>TRBJ2-5|NA|TRBV10-3
CAISESSGGAWETQYF
>TRBJ2-7|few|TRBV2
CASTRDRNYEQYF
>TRBJ2-5|NA|TRBV11-2
CASSLGFQETQYF
>TRBJ2-7|NA|TRBV11-2
CASSSGLAGDSYEQYF
>TRBJ2-2|NA|TRBV7-9
CASSQGTGELFF
>TRBJ2-3|NA|TRBV19
CASSTLTRGGLKYF
>TRBJ2-3|NA|TRBV4-2
CASSQKDRGLTDTQYF
>TRBJ2-1|NA|TRBV18
CASSPPGLAGGSDEQFF
>TRBJ2-1|NA|TRBV15
CATSGQRSRQGLGQFF
>TRBJ2-2|once|TRBV5-6
CASSPVGQGRTGELFF
>TRBJ2-2|NA|TRBV9
CASSLRDSPTGELFF
>TRBJ2-7|NA|TRBV19
CASSMGATYEQYF
>TRBJ2-3|NA|TRBV29-1
CSALAGGHTDTQYF
>TRBJ2-3|NA|TRBV3-1/TRBV3-2
CASSQDRQVTTDTQYF
>TRBJ2-7|NA|TRBV10-3
CAIRSGQGFVEQYF
>TRBJ1-1|NA|TRBV11-2
CASSLVTGGAFF
>TRBJ2-3|NA|TRBV6-6
CASSYRGGASTDTQYF